The source of this T cell receptor beta chain is a study of T cell changes during pregnancy in multiple sclerosis. Germline loops: CDR1 LNHDA, CDR2 SQIVND (reference sequence). Trimming removed 7 bases at V and 0 bases at J, with 12 bases between. The length of the CDR3 is 14 residues. The table came from immunoSEQ multiplex PCR; TCRdb's copy has only in-frame clones and leaves some out. The table lists 30,000 to 40,000 clones, around 90% of them singletons. The receptor was derived from a female donor in good health, enrolled as a control in a pregnancy study. The material was CD4+ T cells from peripheral blood mononuclear cells, obtained after pregnancy. The chain couples TRBV19 to TRBJ1-1; D not resolved. CDR3 nucleotides: TGTGCCAGTATCCCTCATTACATGAACACTGAAGCTTTCTTT. This translates into CASIPHYMNTEAFF.